The present entry profiles one TCR beta chain with its context. As yet, its antigen is unknown. Germline V gene lookup returns CDR1 SQVTM and CDR2 ANQGSEA. The CDR3 totals 14 residues. Trimming shortened V by 7 bases and J by 0 bases, and 15 bases separated the two germline ends. This specimen comes from a study of CD8+ T cells in alopecia areata. Turning to the study itself: Treatment comprised oral tofacitinib, 5 to 10 mg twice daily, in treated patients. Study results and limitations: Association of baseline CD8+ expansion with response is uncertain owing to one nonresponder.

Following RNA extraction, reverse transcription yielded cDNA that acted as the sequencing template. Some clones are missing from TCRdb's copy, which holds only in-frame ones; the method was immunoSEQ multiplex PCR. The sample lists 200,000 to 250,000 clones; around 65% were seen once. Treatment specified: oral pan-JAK inhibitor, 5-10 mg twice daily. The sequence derives from a human donor with alopecia areata. This chain joins TRBV29-1 and TRBJ1-2; D gene uncertain. Sequenced here: CD4+ T cells sorted from blood, sampled at week 4, from a patient treated with tofacitinib. Written as DNA, the CDR3 is TGCAGCGCTGTCCAGGAGGGATCTAACTATGGCTACACCTTC. As protein: CSAVQEGSNYGYTF. The complete variable domain, with remaining parts taken from reference TRBV29-1 and TRBJ1-2, reads SAVISQKPSRDICQRGTSLTIQCQVDSQVTMMFWYRQQPGQSLTLIATANQGSEATYESGFVIDKFPISRPNLTFSTLTVSNMSPEDSSIYLCSAVQEGSNYGYTFGSGTRLTVV.